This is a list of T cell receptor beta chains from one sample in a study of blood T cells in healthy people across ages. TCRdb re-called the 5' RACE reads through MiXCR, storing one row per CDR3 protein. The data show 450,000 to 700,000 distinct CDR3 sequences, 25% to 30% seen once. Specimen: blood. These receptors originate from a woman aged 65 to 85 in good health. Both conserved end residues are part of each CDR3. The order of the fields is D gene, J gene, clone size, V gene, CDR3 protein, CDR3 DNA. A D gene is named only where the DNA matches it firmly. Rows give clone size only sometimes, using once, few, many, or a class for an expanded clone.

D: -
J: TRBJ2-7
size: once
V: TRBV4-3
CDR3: CASSQDWEPPSYEQYF
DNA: TGCGCCAGCAGCCAAGATTGGGAGCCCCCCTCCTACGAGCAGTACTTC

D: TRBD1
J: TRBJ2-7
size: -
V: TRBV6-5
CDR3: CASSLPGQGSSYEQYF
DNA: TGTGCCAGCAGTTTACCGGGACAGGGTAGCTCCTACGAGCAGTACTTC

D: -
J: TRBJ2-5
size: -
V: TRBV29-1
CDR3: CSVGNQETQYF
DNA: TGCAGCGTTGGCAACCAAGAGACCCAGTACTTC

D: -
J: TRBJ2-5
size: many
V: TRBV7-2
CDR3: CASSLYSSQETQYF
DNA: TGTGCCAGCAGCTTATATAGCAGCCAAGAGACCCAGTACTTC

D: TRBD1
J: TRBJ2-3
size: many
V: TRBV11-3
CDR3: CASSLGTGVGTDTQYF
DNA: TGTGCCAGCAGCTTAGGGACAGGGGTCGGCACAGATACGCAGTATTTT

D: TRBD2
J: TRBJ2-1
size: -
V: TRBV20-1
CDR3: CSARDWAGGYNEQFF
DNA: TGCAGTGCTAGAGATTGGGCGGGGGGTTACAATGAGCAGTTCTTC

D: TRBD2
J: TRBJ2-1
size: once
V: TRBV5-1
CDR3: CASSLAGFNDEQFF
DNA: TGCGCCAGCAGTCTAGCGGGGTTTAACGATGAACAGTTCTTC

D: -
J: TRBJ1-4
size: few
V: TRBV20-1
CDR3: CSAINATNEKLFF
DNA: TGCAGTGCCATCAATGCAACTAATGAAAAACTGTTTTTT

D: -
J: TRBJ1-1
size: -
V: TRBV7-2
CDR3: CASSSDLRTPNTEAFF
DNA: TGTGCCAGCAGCTCTGATTTACGGACACCGAACACTGAAGCTTTCTTT

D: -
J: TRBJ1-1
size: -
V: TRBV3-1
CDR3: CASSQDGHTEAFF
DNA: TGTGCCAGCAGCCAAGATGGACACACTGAAGCTTTCTTT

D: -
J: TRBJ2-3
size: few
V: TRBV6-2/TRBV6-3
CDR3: CASKRRGAHTQYF
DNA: TGTGCCAGCAAGCGACGGGGGGCTCATACGCAGTATTTT

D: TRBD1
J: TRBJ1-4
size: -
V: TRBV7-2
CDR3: CASSPRGTGGGPANEKLFF
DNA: TGTGCCAGCAGCCCCCGCGGGACAGGGGGCGGACCAGCTAATGAAAAACTGTTTTTT

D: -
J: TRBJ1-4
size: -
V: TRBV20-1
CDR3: CSARGPDNEKLFF
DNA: TGCAGTGCTAGGGGCCCTGATAATGAAAAACTGTTTTTT

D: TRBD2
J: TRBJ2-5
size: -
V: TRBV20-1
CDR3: CSARPYSGGRRETQYF
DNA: TGCAGTGCTAGGCCCTATAGCGGGGGGCGTAGGGAGACCCAGTACTTC

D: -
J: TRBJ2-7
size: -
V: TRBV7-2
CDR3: CASSSRLPPGEQYF
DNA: TGTGCCAGCAGCTCCAGACTGCCCCCGGGGGAGCAGTACTTC

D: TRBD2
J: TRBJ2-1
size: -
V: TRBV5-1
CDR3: CASSLAGGQYNEQFF
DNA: TGCGCCAGCAGCTTGGCGGGGGGGCAATACAATGAGCAGTTCTTC

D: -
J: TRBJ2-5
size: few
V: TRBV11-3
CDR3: CASSKQSLAETQYF
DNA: TGTGCCAGCAGCAAACAGTCGCTAGCGGAGACCCAGTACTTC

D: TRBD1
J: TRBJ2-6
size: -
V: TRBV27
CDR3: CASTVGVGGAGANVLTF
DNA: TGTGCCAGCACAGTGGGGGTAGGGGGCGCTGGGGCCAACGTCCTGACTTTC

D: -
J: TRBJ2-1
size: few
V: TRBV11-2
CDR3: CACSLEGGVVNEQFF
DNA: TGTGCCTGCAGCTTAGAAGGGGGGGTCGTTAATGAGCAGTTCTTC

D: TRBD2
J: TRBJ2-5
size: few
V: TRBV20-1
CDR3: CSASSSPRTSETQYF
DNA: TGCAGTGCTAGTAGTAGCCCCAGGACTAGCGAGACCCAGTACTTC

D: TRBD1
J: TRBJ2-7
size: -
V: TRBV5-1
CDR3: CASSPVPTGGVSYEQYF
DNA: TGCGCCAGCAGCCCCGTACCGACAGGGGGAGTAAGCTACGAGCAGTACTTC

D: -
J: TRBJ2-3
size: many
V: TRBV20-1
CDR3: CSARDLRGGETDTQYF
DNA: TGCAGTGCTAGAGATCTGCGGGGAGGAGAAACAGATACGCAGTATTTT

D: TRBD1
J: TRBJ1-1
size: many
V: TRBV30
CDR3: CASTRQGNTEAFF
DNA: TGTGCCTCGACCCGACAGGGGAACACTGAAGCTTTCTTT

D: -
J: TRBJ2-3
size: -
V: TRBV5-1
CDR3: CASRYLGADTQYF
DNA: TGCGCCAGCAGGTATCTAGGGGCCGACACGCAGTATTTT

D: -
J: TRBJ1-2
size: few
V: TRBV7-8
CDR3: CASSFNNKDYGYTF
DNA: TGTGCCAGCAGCTTCAATAACAAGGACTATGGCTACACCTTC

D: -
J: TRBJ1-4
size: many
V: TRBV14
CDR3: CASSLRKGTLATNEKLFF
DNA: TGTGCCAGCAGCCTGCGAAAAGGGACACTAGCAACTAATGAAAAACTGTTTTTT

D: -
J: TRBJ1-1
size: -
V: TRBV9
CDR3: CASSVADYTEAFF
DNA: TGTGCCAGCAGCGTAGCGGATTACACTGAAGCTTTCTTT

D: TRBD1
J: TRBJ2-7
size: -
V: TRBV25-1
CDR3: CASTGTGPYEQYF
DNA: TGTGCCAGCACCGGGACAGGACCGTACGAGCAGTACTTC

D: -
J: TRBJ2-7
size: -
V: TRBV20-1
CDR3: CSASRGDYEQYF
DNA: TGCAGTGCTAGTCGCGGGGACTACGAGCAGTACTTC

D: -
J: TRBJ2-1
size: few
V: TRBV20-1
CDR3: CSAYDRSYNEQFF
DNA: TGCAGTGCTTATGACAGGTCCTACAATGAGCAGTTCTTC

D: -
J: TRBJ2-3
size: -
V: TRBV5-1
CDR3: CASSFNIGTDTQYF
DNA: TGCGCCAGCAGCTTTAACATAGGCACAGATACGCAGTATTTT

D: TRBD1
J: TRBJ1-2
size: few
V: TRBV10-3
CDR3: CAISDRGLGGYTF
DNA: TGTGCCATCAGTGACAGGGGGCTGGGTGGCTACACCTTC

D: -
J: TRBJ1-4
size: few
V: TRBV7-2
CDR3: CASSLFGPATEGKLFF
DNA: TGTGCCAGCAGCTTATTCGGTCCAGCAACAGAGGGAAAACTGTTTTTT

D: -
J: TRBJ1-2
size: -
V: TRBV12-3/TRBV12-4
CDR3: CASRTGAGNYGYTF
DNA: TGTGCCAGCCGTACCGGGGCTGGAAACTATGGCTACACCTTC

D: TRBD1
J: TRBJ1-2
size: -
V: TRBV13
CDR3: CASSTRPGQFYGYTF
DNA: TGTGCCAGCAGCACCCGCCCGGGACAGTTCTATGGCTACACCTTC

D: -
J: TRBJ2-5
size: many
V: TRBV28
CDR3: CASLAWIGETQYF
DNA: TGTGCCAGCCTTGCTTGGATTGGAGAGACCCAGTACTTC

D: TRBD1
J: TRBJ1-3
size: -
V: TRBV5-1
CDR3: CASSLLGGRGGNTIYF
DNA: TGCGCCAGCAGCTTGTTAGGGGGCCGTGGGGGAAACACCATATATTTT

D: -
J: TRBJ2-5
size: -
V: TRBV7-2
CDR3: CASSSQGGARPEQYF
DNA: TGTGCCAGCAGCTCTCAGGGGGGCGCCAGACCAGAGCAGTACTTC

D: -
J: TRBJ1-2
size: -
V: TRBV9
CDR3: CASSRRNSPDGNYGYTF
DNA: TGTGCCAGCAGCCGCAGGAACAGTCCCGACGGGAACTATGGCTACACCTTC

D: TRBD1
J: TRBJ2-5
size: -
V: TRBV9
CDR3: CASSIGQVGETQYF
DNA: TGTGCCAGCAGCATCGGACAGGTTGGGGAGACCCAGTACTTC

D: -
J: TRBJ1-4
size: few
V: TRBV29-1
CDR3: CSVEEGGFEKLFF
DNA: TGCAGCGTTGAAGAGGGCGGATTCGAAAAACTGTTTTTT

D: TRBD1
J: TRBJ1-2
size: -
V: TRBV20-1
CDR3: CRATGQSLERYGYTF
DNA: TGCAGGGCGACGGGACAGTCTTTGGAACGGTATGGCTACACCTTC

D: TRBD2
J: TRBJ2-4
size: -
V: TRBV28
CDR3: CASSPAGLVAKNIQYF
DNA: TGTGCCAGCAGTCCAGCGGGGTTGGTGGCCAAAAACATTCAGTACTTC

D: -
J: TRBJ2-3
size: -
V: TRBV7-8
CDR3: CASSLSASWDTQYF
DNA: TGTGCCAGCAGCTTATCTGCTTCTTGGGATACGCAGTATTTT

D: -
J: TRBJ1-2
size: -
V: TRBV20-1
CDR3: CSARSPLPGYTF
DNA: TGCAGTGCTAGATCCCCCCTGCCTGGCTACACCTTC

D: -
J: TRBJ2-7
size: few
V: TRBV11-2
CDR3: CASSSRDYEQYF
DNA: TGTGCCAGCAGCAGCAGGGATTACGAGCAGTACTTC

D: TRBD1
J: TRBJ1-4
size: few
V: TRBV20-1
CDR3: CSAWDSNNEKLFF
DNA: TGCAGTGCGTGGGACAGCAACAATGAAAAACTGTTTTTT

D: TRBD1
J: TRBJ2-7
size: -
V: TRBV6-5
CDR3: CASRTTGQGRYEQYF
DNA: TGTGCCAGCAGAACTACGGGACAGGGGAGGTACGAGCAGTACTTC

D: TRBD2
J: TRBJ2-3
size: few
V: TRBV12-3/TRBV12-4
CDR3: CASSPTRLAGVTDTQYF
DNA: TGTGCCAGCAGTCCTACCCGACTAGCGGGGGTCACAGATACGCAGTATTTT

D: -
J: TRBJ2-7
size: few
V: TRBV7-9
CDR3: CASSITQGGAYEQYF
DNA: TGTGCCAGCAGCATAACACAGGGAGGAGCCTACGAGCAGTACTTC

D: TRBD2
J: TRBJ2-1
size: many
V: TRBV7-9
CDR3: CASSFGAGGNNEQFF
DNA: TGTGCCAGCAGCTTTGGAGCGGGGGGGAACAATGAGCAGTTCTTC

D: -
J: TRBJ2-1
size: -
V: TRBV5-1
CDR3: CASASGGYSYNEQFF
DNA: TGCGCCAGCGCTTCGGGCGGGTACTCCTACAATGAGCAGTTCTTC

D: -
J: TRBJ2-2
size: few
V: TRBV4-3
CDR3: CASSQEIAVAGELFF
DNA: TGCGCCAGCAGCCAAGAGATAGCGGTGGCCGGGGAGCTGTTTTTT

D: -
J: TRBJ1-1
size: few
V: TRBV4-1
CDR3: CASSQGANMNTEAFF
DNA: TGCGCCAGCAGCCAGGGCGCAAACATGAACACTGAAGCTTTCTTT

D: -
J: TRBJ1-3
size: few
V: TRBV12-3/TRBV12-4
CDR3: CASSPWTAGRRTGNTIYF
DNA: TGTGCCAGCAGCCCTTGGACAGCTGGTCGGAGAACTGGAAACACCATATATTTT

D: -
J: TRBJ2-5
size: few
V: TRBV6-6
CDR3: CASRRFETQYF
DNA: TGTGCCAGCAGGAGATTCGAGACCCAGTACTTC

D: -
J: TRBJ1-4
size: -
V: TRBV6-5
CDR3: CASSYRASNEKLFF
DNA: TGTGCCAGCAGTTACAGGGCGAGTAATGAAAAACTGTTTTTT

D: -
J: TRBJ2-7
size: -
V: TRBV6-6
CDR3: CASAHRRQVSSYEQYF
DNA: TGTGCCAGTGCCCACAGACGACAGGTGAGCTCCTACGAGCAGTACTTC

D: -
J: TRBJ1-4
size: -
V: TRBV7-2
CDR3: CASSPGLLQGPTNEKLFF
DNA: TGTGCCAGCAGCCCCGGACTTCTGCAGGGCCCAACTAATGAAAAACTGTTTTTT